Described below is a single TCR beta chain sequence and its context. The target antigen is unknown. Through negative isolation, CD4+ and CD8+ T cells were obtained, while TEMRA cells were enriched using FACS. The RNA input was about 0.5 to 1 ug, and it was reverse transcribed with random hexamers. With immunoSEQ multiplex PCR, TCR beta CDR3 was amplified across 54 Vbeta and 13 Jbeta. Via MiXCR, TCRdb re-called the immunoSEQ multiplex PCR reads, giving one row per CDR3 protein. This sample yields some 190,000 distinct CDR3 sequences, of which nearly 97% are seen a single time; approximately 0.088% belongs to the top ten. This sample stems from a study of CD8 T cells in Susac syndrome. The CDR3 sequence is 13 residues long. The germline V and J ends were trimmed by 5 bases and 11 bases, with 18 bases remaining between them. Findings and caveats of the study: Only a relatively small number of individuals were included in the TCR sequencing and HLA analysis.

The TCR originated in a human donor with multiple sclerosis. Sequencing used CD4+ T cells from PBMCs. This chain connects TRBV12-3 or TRBV12-4 to TRBJ1-1, with D possibly being TRBD1 (5 bases). The CDR3, as DNA: TGTGCCAGCAGTCCTCAGGGAGTCAGACGGGCTTTCTTT. It yields the protein CASSPQGVRRAFF.